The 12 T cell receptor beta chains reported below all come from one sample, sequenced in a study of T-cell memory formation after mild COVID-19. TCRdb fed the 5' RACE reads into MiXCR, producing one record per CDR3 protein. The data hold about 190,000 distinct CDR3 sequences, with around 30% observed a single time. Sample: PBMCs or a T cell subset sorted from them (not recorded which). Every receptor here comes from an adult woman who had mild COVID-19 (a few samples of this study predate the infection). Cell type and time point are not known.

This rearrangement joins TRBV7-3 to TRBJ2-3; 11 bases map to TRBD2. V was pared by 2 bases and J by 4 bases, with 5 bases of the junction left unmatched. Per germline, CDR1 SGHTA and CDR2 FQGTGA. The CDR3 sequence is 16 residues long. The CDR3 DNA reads TGTGCCAGCAGCTTAGAAACTAGCGGGAGACCAGATACGCAGTATTTT. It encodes CASSLETSGRPDTQYF.

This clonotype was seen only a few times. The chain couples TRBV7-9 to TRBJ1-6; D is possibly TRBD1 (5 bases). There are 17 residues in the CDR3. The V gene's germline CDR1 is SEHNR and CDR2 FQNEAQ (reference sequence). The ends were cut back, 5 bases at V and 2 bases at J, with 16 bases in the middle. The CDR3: CASSNDVAGAYNSPLHF. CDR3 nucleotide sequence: TGTGCCAGCAGCAACGACGTAGCGGGGGCCTATAATTCACCCCTCCACTTT.

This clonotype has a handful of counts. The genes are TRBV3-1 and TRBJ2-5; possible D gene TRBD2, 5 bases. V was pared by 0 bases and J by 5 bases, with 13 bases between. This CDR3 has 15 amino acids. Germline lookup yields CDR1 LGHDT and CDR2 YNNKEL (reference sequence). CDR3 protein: CASSQDSSQRETQYF. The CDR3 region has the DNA TGTGCCAGCAGCCAAGATTCTAGCCAGAGGGAGACCCAGTACTTC.

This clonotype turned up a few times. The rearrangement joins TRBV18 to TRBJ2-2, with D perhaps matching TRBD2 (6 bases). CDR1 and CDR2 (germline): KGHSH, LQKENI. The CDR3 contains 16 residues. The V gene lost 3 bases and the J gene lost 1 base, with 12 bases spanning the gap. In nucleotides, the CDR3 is TGTGCCAGCTCACCTCCGGGACTCAAGAACACCGGGGAGCTGTTTTTT. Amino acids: CASSPPGLKNTGELFF.

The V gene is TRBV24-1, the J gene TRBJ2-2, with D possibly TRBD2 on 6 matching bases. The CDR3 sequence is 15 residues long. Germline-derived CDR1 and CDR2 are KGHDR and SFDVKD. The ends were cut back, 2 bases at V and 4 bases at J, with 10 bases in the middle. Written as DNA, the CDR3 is TGTGCCACCAGTGATTCGGGAGCGGGCACCGGGGAGCTGTTTTTT. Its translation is CATSDSGAGTGELFF.

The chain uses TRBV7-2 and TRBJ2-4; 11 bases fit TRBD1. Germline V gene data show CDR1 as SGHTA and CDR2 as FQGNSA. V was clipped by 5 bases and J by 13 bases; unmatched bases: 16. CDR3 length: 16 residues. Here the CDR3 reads CASSQTADGTGGAQYF. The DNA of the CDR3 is TGTGCCAGCAGCCAAACAGCTGACGGGACAGGGGGGGCGCAGTACTTC.

CDR3 sequence: CASSVGTVGANVLTF. The CDR3 region has the DNA TGTGCCAGCAGTGTTGGGACAGTAGGGGCCAACGTCCTGACTTTC. V is TRBV6-2 or TRBV6-3 and J is TRBJ2-6; 7 bases are a match to TRBD1. The V gene end was trimmed by 5 bases and the J gene end by 4 bases; junction bases not matched to a gene: 5. The germline gives CDR1 MNHEY, CDR2 SVGEGT. The CDR3 has 15 amino acids.

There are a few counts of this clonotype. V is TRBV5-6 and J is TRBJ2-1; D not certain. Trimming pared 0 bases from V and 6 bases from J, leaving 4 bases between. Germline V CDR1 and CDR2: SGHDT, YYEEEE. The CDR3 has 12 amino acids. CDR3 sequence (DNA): TGTGCCAGCAGCTTGGTTCTCAATGAGCAGTTCTTC. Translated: CASSLVLNEQFF.

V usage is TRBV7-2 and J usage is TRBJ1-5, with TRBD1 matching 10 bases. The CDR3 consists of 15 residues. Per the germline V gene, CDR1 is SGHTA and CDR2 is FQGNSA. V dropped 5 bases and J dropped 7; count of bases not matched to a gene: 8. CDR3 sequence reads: CASSRDRGRTQPQHF. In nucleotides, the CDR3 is TGTGCCAGCAGCCGGGACAGGGGCCGAACGCAGCCCCAGCATTTT. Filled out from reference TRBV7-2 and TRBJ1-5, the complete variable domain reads GAGVSQSPSNKVTEKGKDVELRCDPISGHTALYWYRQSLGQGLEFLIYFQGNSAPDKSGLPSDRFSAERTGGSVSTLTIQRTQQEDSAVYLCASSRDRGRTQPQHFGDGTRLSIL.

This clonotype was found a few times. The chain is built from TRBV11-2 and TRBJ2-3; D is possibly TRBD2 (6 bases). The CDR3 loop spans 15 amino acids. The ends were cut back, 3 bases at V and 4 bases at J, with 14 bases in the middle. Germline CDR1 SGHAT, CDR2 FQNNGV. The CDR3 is CASSFFSGAPDTQYF. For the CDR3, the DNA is TGTGCCAGCAGCTTCTTCTCGGGAGCCCCAGATACGCAGTATTTT. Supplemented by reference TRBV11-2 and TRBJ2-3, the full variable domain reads EAGVAQSPRYKIIEKRQSVAFWCNPISGHATLYWYQQILGQGPKLLIQFQNNGVVDDSQLPKDRFSAERLKGVDSTLKIQPAKLEDSAVYLCASSFFSGAPDTQYFGPGTRLTVL.

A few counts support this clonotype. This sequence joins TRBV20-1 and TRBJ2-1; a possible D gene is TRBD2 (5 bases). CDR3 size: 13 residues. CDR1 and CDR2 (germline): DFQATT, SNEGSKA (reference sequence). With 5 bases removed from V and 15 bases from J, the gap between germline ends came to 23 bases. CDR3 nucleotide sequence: TGCAGTGCTGATTCTGGGGAGCGACCAAAGCTGTTCTTC. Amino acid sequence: CSADSGERPKLFF.

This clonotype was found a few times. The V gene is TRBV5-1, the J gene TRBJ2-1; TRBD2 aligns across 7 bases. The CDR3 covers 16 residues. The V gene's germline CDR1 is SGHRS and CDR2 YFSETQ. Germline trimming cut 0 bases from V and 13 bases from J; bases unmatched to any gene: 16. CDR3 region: CASSLGSGGPLEGQFF. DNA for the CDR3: TGCGCCAGCAGCTTGGGTTCGGGGGGTCCCCTTGAAGGACAGTTCTTC. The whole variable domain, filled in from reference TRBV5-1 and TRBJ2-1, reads KAGVTQTPRYLIKTRGQQVTLSCSPISGHRSVSWYQQTPGQGLQFLFEYFSETQRNKGNFPGRFSGRQFSNSRSEMNVSTLELGDSALYLCASSLGSGGPLEGQFFGPGTRLTVL.